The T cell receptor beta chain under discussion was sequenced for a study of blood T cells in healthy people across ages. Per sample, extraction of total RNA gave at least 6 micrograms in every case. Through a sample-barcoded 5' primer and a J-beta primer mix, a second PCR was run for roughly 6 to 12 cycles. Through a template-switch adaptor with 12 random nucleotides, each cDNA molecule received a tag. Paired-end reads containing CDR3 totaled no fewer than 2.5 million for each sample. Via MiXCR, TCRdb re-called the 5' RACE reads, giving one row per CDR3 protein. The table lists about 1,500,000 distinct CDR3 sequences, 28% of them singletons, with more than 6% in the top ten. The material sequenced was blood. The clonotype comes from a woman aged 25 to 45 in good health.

DNA for the CDR3: TGTGCCAGCAAAGGGGAAGGGTCACCCCTCCACTTT. It codes for CASKGEGSPLHF. This sequence joins TRBV2 and TRBJ1-6; possibly TRBD1 for D (5 bases). The CDR3 totals 12 residues. The V end was cut by 7 bases, the J end by 10 bases, with 11 bases between. Looked up from germline, CDR1 is SNHLY and CDR2 is FYNNEI.